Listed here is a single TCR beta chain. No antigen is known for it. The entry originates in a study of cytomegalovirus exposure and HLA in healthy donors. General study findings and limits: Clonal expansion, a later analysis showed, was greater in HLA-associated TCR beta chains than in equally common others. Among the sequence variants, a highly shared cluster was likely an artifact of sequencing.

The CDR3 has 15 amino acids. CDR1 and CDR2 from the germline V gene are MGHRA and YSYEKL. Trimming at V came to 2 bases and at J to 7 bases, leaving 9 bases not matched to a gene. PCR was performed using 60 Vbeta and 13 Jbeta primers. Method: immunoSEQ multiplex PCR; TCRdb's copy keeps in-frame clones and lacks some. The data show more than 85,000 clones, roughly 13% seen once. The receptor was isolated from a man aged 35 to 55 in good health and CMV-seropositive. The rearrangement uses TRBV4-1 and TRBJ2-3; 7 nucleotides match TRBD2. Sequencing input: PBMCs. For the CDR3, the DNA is TGCGCCAGCAGCCAACCCCAGACTAGCTTAAATACGCAGTATTTT. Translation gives CASSQPQTSLNTQYF.